These T cell receptor beta chains were read from a single sample in a study of shared clonotypes between healthy human individuals. Assay: immunoSEQ multiplex PCR; the TCRdb copy retains only in-frame clones and omits some. The sample shows about 2.4 million clones, about 92% of them seen only once. Sequenced input: naive CD4+ T cells sorted from blood. These receptors came from a young man in good health. Each CDR3 is given with its conserved first and last residue. D genes are given only for firm matches. Rows may omit the clone size; those that give it use once, few, many or a size class.

NA NA TRBJ2-7 TRBV18 TGTGCCAGCTCACCAGGGACTTCCTACGAGCAGTACTTC CASSPGTSYEQYF
TRBD1 NA TRBJ2-2 TRBV2 TGTGCCAGCAGGATGGGACAGGCGAACACCGGGGAGCTGTTTTTT CASRMGQANTGELFF
TRBD2 NA TRBJ2-1 TRBV7-6 TGTGCCAGCAGCTTAAGCGGGGGTCTCTACAATGAGCAGTTCTTC CASSLSGGLYNEQFF
NA NA TRBJ2-2 TRBV6-6 TGTGCCAGCAGACTCGGGATGGGTTTGACCGGGGAGCTGTTTTTT CASRLGMGLTGELFF
NA NA TRBJ1-2 TRBV7-2 TGTGCCAGCAGCTTATGGGGGTTGGGCTACACCTTC CASSLWGLGYTF
NA NA TRBJ1-1 TRBV19 TGTGCCAGTAGTATAGCGCCAGGGATGGGCACTGAAGCTTTCTTT CASSIAPGMGTEAFF
NA once TRBJ2-7 TRBV29-1 TGCAGCGCAGGCGGAGGCTCCTACGAGCAGTACTTC CSAGGGSYEQYF
TRBD1 NA TRBJ2-3 TRBV25-1 TGTGCCACCCAAGACAGGGGGTGGTACGCAGATACGCAGTATTTT CATQDRGWYADTQYF
NA NA TRBJ2-5 TRBV28 TGTGCCAGCAGTTTCCCCGGGACCCAGTACTTC CASSFPGTQYF
TRBD1 NA TRBJ2-2 TRBV10-3 TGTGCCATCAGAGGGCAGGGGGCCGGCGGGGAGCTGTTTTTT CAIRGQGAGGELFF
TRBD2 NA TRBJ2-1 TRBV5-6 TGTGCCAGCAGCTTGGCCGGGACTAGCGGCAATGAGCAGTTCTTC CASSLAGTSGNEQFF
TRBD1 once TRBJ1-1 TRBV5-5 TGTGCCAGCAGCTCCCCGACAGGGCTCCTGGACACTGAAGCTTTCTTT CASSSPTGLLDTEAFF
NA NA TRBJ1-5 TRBV7-6 TGTGCCAGCAGCTTACAGGGTCCCCATCAGCCCCAGCATTTT CASSLQGPHQPQHF
TRBD1 NA TRBJ2-7 TRBV11-2 TGTGCCAGCACCCGACAGGGAGAGGAGTACGAGCAGTACTTC CASTRQGEEYEQYF
NA NA TRBJ2-1 TRBV5-4 TGTGCCAGCAGCCAAGGGACTGACCTAGAGCAGTTCTTC CASSQGTDLEQFF
TRBD1 NA TRBJ1-3 TRBV5-6 TGTGCCAGCAGCATTACCGGGACAGGGGATTACTCTGGAAACACCATATATTTT CASSITGTGDYSGNTIYF
TRBD2 NA TRBJ2-3 TRBV10-1 TGCGCCAGCAGTGACCAACTAGCGGGAACAGATACGCAGTATTTT CASSDQLAGTDTQYF
TRBD1 NA TRBJ2-7 TRBV18 TGTGCCAGCTCTCCCGTCCAGGGGGCCTACGAGCAGTACTTC CASSPVQGAYEQYF
NA NA TRBJ1-3 TRBV9 TGTGCCAGCAGCGTAGATCCCCTGGGGGGAGGGACGTTTGGAAACACCATATATTTT CASSVDPLGGGTFGNTIYF
NA few TRBJ1-2 TRBV4-1 TGCGCCAGCAGCCAAGTATGGTCAGGCGATGGCTATGGCTACACCTTC CASSQVWSGDGYGYTF
NA NA TRBJ2-7 TRBV19 TGTGCCAGTAGTAGTAGAGTCTACGAGCAGTACTTC CASSSRVYEQYF
TRBD1 NA TRBJ2-6 TRBV5-4 TGTGCCAGCAGCTTGGTGGGACAGGCCCGCTCTGGGGCCAACGTCCTGACTTTC CASSLVGQARSGANVLTF
NA few TRBJ1-2 TRBV6-5 TGTGCCAGCAGCGACGACACCCGAGTCGGAGGCTACACCTTC CASSDDTRVGGYTF
TRBD1 NA TRBJ1-1 TRBV10-3 TGTGCCATCAGTGATTCGACAGGGGGCAGGGATGCTGAAGCTTTCTTT CAISDSTGGRDAEAFF
TRBD1 NA TRBJ2-7 TRBV27 TGTGCCAGCAGTTTGAAAACGGGACAGCCCATTAGCTCCTACGAGCAGTACTTC CASSLKTGQPISSYEQYF
TRBD1 NA TRBJ1-6 TRBV2 TGTGCCAGCGGGGGACAGAGTAATTCACCCCTCCACTTT CASGGQSNSPLHF
TRBD2 NA TRBJ2-1 TRBV7-2 TGTGCCAGCACCAGGCCGGGACTAGCGGCTGATCAGTTCTTC CASTRPGLAADQFF
TRBD2 NA TRBJ2-5 TRBV7-9 TGTGCCAGCAGCGCCCCACCGGGGAGCGGGGGGCCCCAGGAGACCCAGTACTTC CASSAPPGSGGPQETQYF
NA NA TRBJ2-7 TRBV9 TGTGCCAGCAGCGTAACGGGGAACTACGAGCAGTACTTC CASSVTGNYEQYF
TRBD1 NA TRBJ1-3 TRBV19 TGTGCCAGTAGTATAATCCGGGGACAGGCGCTGGCCGGAAACACCATATATTTT CASSIIRGQALAGNTIYF
NA NA TRBJ2-7 TRBV11-2 TGTGCCAGCAGCTTAGGAAGTCCAGGCTCCTACGAGCAGTACTTC CASSLGSPGSYEQYF
NA NA TRBJ2-3 TRBV7-9 TGTGCCAGCAGCTTAAGTGGTCATAGCACAGATACGCAGTATTTT CASSLSGHSTDTQYF
NA NA TRBJ1-2 TRBV9 TGTGCCAGTTCGCAGGCAGTAACGGGCTATGGCTACACCTTC CASSQAVTGYGYTF
TRBD2 NA TRBJ2-7 TRBV29-1 TGCAGCGCCCAGGGACTAGCGGGAGCTTCCGAGCAGTACTTC CSAQGLAGASEQYF
NA NA TRBJ2-7 TRBV6-6 TGTGCCAGCAGAGATTTGGGGTCTTACGAGCAGTACTTC CASRDLGSYEQYF
NA NA TRBJ1-2 TRBV7-2 TGTGCCAGCAGCCTAAACACAGGGTACTATGGCTACACCTTC CASSLNTGYYGYTF
TRBD2 NA TRBJ2-7 TRBV7-3 TGTGCCAGCAGCTTAATGGCGATAGCGGGGGGGAGGAGCTCCTACGAGCAGTACTTC CASSLMAIAGGRSSYEQYF
NA NA TRBJ1-5 TRBV2 TGTGCCAGCAACCTAGAGGCATCTAAGGGCAATCAGCCCCAGCATTTT CASNLEASKGNQPQHF
NA NA TRBJ2-7 TRBV2 TGTGCCACAAGGTTAGGGGGATTAAACTACGAGCAGTACTTC CATRLGGLNYEQYF
NA NA TRBJ2-3 TRBV10-3 TGTGCCATCAGTGATATAGCGAGCACAGATACGCAGTATTTT CAISDIASTDTQYF
NA NA TRBJ1-4 TRBV5-1 TGCGCCAGCGCCTCCTCGGGCGCTAATGAAAAACTGTTTTTT CASASSGANEKLFF
NA NA TRBJ2-3 TRBV20-1 TGCAGTGCTAACGATCTGGATACGCAGTATTTT CSANDLDTQYF
NA once TRBJ1-5 TRBV9 TGTGCCAGCAGCGCCGGAGGGAATCAGCCCCAGCATTTT CASSAGGNQPQHF
NA NA TRBJ2-1 TRBV10-3 TGTGCCATCAGTGGTGGGACGATCAATGAGCAGTTCTTC CAISGGTINEQFF
NA once TRBJ2-6 TRBV7-3 TGTGCCAGCAGCTTAGCCGTTTCCGGGGCCAACGTCCTGACTTTC CASSLAVSGANVLTF
NA NA TRBJ2-7 TRBV5-1 TGCGCCAGCAGCTTGGAATCGCAGCGCTGGGAGCAGTACTTC CASSLESQRWEQYF
NA NA TRBJ2-3 TRBV5-5 TGTGCCAGCAGCTACAACGGGGGTCCGCTGGTGGGAGATACGCAGTATTTT CASSYNGGPLVGDTQYF
NA NA TRBJ2-2 TRBV7-6 TGTGCCAGCAGCTTAGCGACGGGGCCCTCTGCAGCCGGGGAGCTGTTTTTT CASSLATGPSAAGELFF
NA NA TRBJ1-2 TRBV5-6 TGTGCCAGCAGCTTCGGGGATAGGCAAGCTAACTATGGCTACACCTTC CASSFGDRQANYGYTF
NA NA TRBJ1-1 TRBV19 TGTGCCAGTAGTATAGGGGGAGGGTTGGTGAACACTGAAGCTTTCTTT CASSIGGGLVNTEAFF
TRBD2 NA TRBJ2-1 TRBV9 TGTGCCAGCAGCGTAGATAGCGGGGGTAATGAGCAGTTCTTC CASSVDSGGNEQFF
TRBD2 once TRBJ2-5 TRBV30 TGTGCCTGGAGTGGAGGACTAGCGGGCATCCAAGAGACCCAGTACTTC CAWSGGLAGIQETQYF
TRBD1 NA TRBJ2-7 TRBV5-1 TGCGCCAGCCCCCCGGGGAACAGGGGGCCCTACGAGCAGTACTTC CASPPGNRGPYEQYF
NA NA TRBJ1-3 TRBV9 TGTGCCAGCAGCGTAGAGGAGACAGACGTCTCTGGAAACACCATATATTTT CASSVEETDVSGNTIYF
TRBD1 NA TRBJ2-7 TRBV9 TGTGCCAGCAGCGTTGGGGCGACAGGGGGCTTTTACGAGCAGTACTTC CASSVGATGGFYEQYF
NA NA TRBJ2-5 TRBV11-2 TGTGCCAGCAGCCTAGGGGGGGCTGAGACCCAGTACTTC CASSLGGAETQYF
NA NA TRBJ1-4 TRBV5-1 TGCGCCAGCAGTAGGGGGGCCGCTGAAAAACTGTTTTTT CASSRGAAEKLFF
NA NA TRBJ1-4 TRBV19 TGTGCCAGTAGTTCTTGGGGTATTGCTAATGAAAAACTGTTTTTT CASSSWGIANEKLFF
NA NA TRBJ1-2 TRBV20-1 TGCAGTGCTAGAGGGGTTGATGGCTACGCCTTC CSARGVDGYAF